The rows below give T cell receptor beta chains drawn from one sample of a study of blood T cells in healthy people across ages. In TCRdb, the 5' RACE reads were re-called with MiXCR into one record per CDR3 protein. Among about 780,000 distinct CDR3 sequences listed, around half were seen once. The sequencing input was blood. These receptors came from a man older than 75 in good health. Each CDR3 is given with its conserved first and last residue. The D gene is left open where the match is weak. Not every row has a clone size; where given, it reads once, few, many or a size class.

cdr3_length	v_call	d_call	clone_size	j_call	cdr3_aa	cdr3_nt
14	TRBV20-1	TRBD1	NA	TRBJ2-7	CSARKTGEAYEQYF	TGCAGTGCTAGGAAGACAGGGGAGGCCTACGAGCAGTACTTC
13	TRBV29-1	NA	once	TRBJ1-5	CSVGETSNQPQHF	TGCAGCGTTGGAGAGACCAGCAATCAGCCCCAGCATTTT
13	TRBV5-6	NA	NA	TRBJ1-2	CASSFGNSYGYTF	TGTGCCAGCAGCTTCGGGAACTCCTATGGCTACACCTTC
20	TRBV11-2	TRBD2	NA	TRBJ2-5	CASSLPLGLAGGAYPGTQYF	TGTGCCAGCAGCTTACCCCTGGGACTAGCGGGAGGGGCTTACCCGGGGACCCAGTACTTC
13	TRBV29-1	TRBD1	NA	TRBJ2-7	CSVIGQGLDEQYF	TGCAGCGTTATAGGACAGGGGCTGGACGAGCAGTACTTC
17	TRBV3-1	NA	NA	TRBJ2-3	CASSQRGVTGQADTQYF	TGTGCCAGCAGCCAGAGGGGGGTGACAGGGCAGGCAGATACGCAGTATTTT
13	TRBV27	NA	NA	TRBJ1-2	CASSPSITKSYTF	TGTGCCAGCAGTCCCAGCATCACCAAGTCCTACACCTTC
18	TRBV5-1	TRBD1	NA	TRBJ1-2	CASSPIPGTGSNSYGYTF	TGCGCCAGCAGCCCGATCCCCGGGACAGGGTCGAATTCGTATGGCTACACCTTC
15	TRBV30	TRBD2	few	TRBJ2-3	CAWSPTGGPTDTQYF	TGTGCCTGGAGTCCTACGGGAGGTCCCACAGATACGCAGTATTTT
16	TRBV18	NA	NA	TRBJ2-7	CASSPRLVNDHYEQYF	TGTGCCAGCTCACCGAGACTGGTTAATGACCACTACGAGCAGTACTTC
14	TRBV11-3	TRBD2	few	TRBJ2-1	CASSPRRGRDEQFF	TGTGCTAGCAGCCCCCGGCGCGGGAGGGATGAGCAGTTCTTC
15	TRBV7-2	TRBD2	NA	TRBJ2-1	CASSQLRAGEDEQFF	TGTGCCAGCAGCCAACTCCGAGCGGGGGAGGATGAGCAGTTCTTC
13	TRBV20-1	NA	few	TRBJ1-1	CSARIDWNTEAFF	TGCAGTGCTAGGATAGACTGGAACACTGAAGCTTTCTTT
17	TRBV7-3	NA	NA	TRBJ2-1	CASSSARGINTYNEQFF	TGTGCCAGCAGCTCCGCACGGGGGATCAACACCTACAATGAGCAGTTCTTC
16	TRBV3-1	TRBD2	NA	TRBJ2-1	CASSPLPGTSADEQFF	TGTGCCAGCAGCCCCCTCCCCGGGACTAGCGCGGATGAGCAGTTCTTC
15	TRBV19	NA	NA	TRBJ2-1	CASSIDRDKYNEQFF	TGTGCCAGTAGTATAGACCGGGACAAGTACAATGAGCAGTTCTTC
14	TRBV20-1	TRBD2	NA	TRBJ2-7	CSTRSGAFLFEQYF	TGCAGCACAAGGAGCGGGGCCTTTTTATTCGAGCAGTACTTC
15	TRBV3-1	TRBD1	NA	TRBJ2-5	CASSSGTGEQETQYF	TGTGCCAGCAGTTCTGGGACAGGGGAGCAAGAGACCCAGTACTTC
13	TRBV6-5	NA	once	TRBJ2-2	CASSTGSTGELFF	TGTGCCAGCAGTACGGGGTCCACCGGGGAGCTGTTTTTT
19	TRBV21-1	NA	few	TRBJ2-7	CASTRPKDTSAEGSHEQYF	TGTGCCAGCACGAGACCCAAGGATACTAGCGCCGAAGGATCCCACGAGCAGTACTTC
12	TRBV7-9	NA	few	TRBJ2-7	CASSLLAYEQYF	TGTGCCAGCAGCTTACTGGCCTACGAGCAGTACTTC
15	TRBV2	TRBD2	NA	TRBJ2-7	CASSGASGRYNEQYF	TGTGCCAGCAGTGGTGCTAGCGGGAGGTACAATGAGCAGTACTTC